This T cell receptor (beta chain) appears in the sequencing data of a study of cytomegalovirus exposure and HLA in healthy donors (TCRdb year 2017). The study in broad terms: In an earlier analysis of roughly 590 of the donors, around 300 Gb of sequence data and 90 million to 120 million unique TCR beta sequences from roughly 190 million T cells were reported. Both class I and class II loci were covered by HLA typing, at four-digit resolution. The study profiled the T cell repertoires of hundreds of subjects by immunosequencing and related them to cytomegalovirus serostatus. Among over 350 genotyped donors of the cohort, an average of approximately 240,000 unique TCR beta nucleotide sequences were sequenced per donor, 15% to 20% of them non-productive. Besides the first cohort of about 730 subjects, a separate validation cohort made up of about 120 different subjects was used. The genetic ancestry cluster associated with self-reported Caucasian donors included approximately 85% of the roughly 400 genotyped donors. In a later analysis, previously published TCR beta repertoires from 550 to 750 donors were re-analyzed and high-resolution HLA genotyping was added so that TCR occurrence patterns could be studied. Five DR-DQ haplotypes were treated as single units for association and clustering because of strong linkage in the cohort. Alongside the repertoire data, information on donor age, sex, ethnicity and CMV serostatus was compiled. High-throughput TCR immunosequencing, statistical association of individual TCRs with disease status, and machine learning were combined to predict cytomegalovirus infection status. The aim of the study was to test whether cataloging public T cell receptors could identify signatures of past pathogen exposure. All discovery cohort repertoires had been generated on a single sequencing platform. In a later genetic analysis, genome-wide SNP genotypes for about three fifths of the 666 donors were used, and that subset was treated as a discovery cohort. Typing coverage differed by locus: A, B, C, DRB1 and DQB1 were typed in roughly 620-630 donors, DQA1 in about 510, DPA1 in approximately 600, and DPB1 in 400 to 490. Rather than using new phenotypic data, the later analysis identified candidate immune exposures from TCR beta sequences and from how often those sequences occurred across donors. About 300 gigabases of sequencing data and roughly 81 million unique TCR sequences made up an early release that covered over 550 HLA-typed donors. An earlier analysis of approximately 500 of the donors applied high-throughput TCR beta sequencing to assess whether each TCR beta V gene segment acted as functional or pseudogenic.

Details on this clone: Its antigen specificity is not known. Base qualities are not recorded, but no much larger clone differs from it by a single base.

Library preparation was by the immunoSEQ multiplex PCR assay. A mixture of 60 forward primers for TCR Vbeta segments and 13 reverse primers for TCR Jbeta segments was used in the multiplex PCR. A multiplex PCR assay on genomic DNA amplified the CDR3 region of rearranged TCR beta genes. On the Illumina HiSeq System, the amplified TCR beta libraries were sequenced as 87-base-pair reads. The original pipeline was this. A later analysis tallied 80 million to 95 million unique TCR beta chains across the 700 or so repertoires, and around 9.9 million of those chains were shared by two or more donors. Raw reads were error-corrected and collapsed into unique sequences with a nearest-neighbor algorithm that merged closely related sequences to remove PCR and sequencing errors. Alignment of CDR3 sequences to IMGT reference sequences was used to assign V, D and J gene segments. For a sequence to be retained, a match of at least six nucleotides was required to both a V gene segment and a J gene segment. Rearrangements were classified as productive when the CDR3 lacked stop codons and remained in frame with V and J, and all other rearrangements were classified as non-productive. CDR3 was defined by IMGT convention, running from the second conserved V-encoded cysteine to the conserved J-encoded phenylalanine. The earlier analysis of about 640 of the donors excluded any sequence lacking an unambiguous match to a single V gene segment. In an earlier analysis of approximately 590 of the donors, V segments were called functional above 56.7% productive rearrangements and were called segregating when the between-donor standard deviation exceeded 5%. A statistical classification framework was developed to diagnose cytomegalovirus status using the catalog of TCR beta chain sequences. In a later analysis, V and J genes were assigned by comparing TCR nucleotide sequences against IMGT/GENE-DB human TR gene sequences. A later analysis assigned CDR3 sequences and most-parsimonious VDJ recombination scenarios with the TCRdist pipeline. In a later analysis, each TCR beta chain was defined by its CDR3 amino acid sequence together with its V-gene family, and reads without a unique V-gene family were excluded. As a way to deal with suspected cross-contamination and a sequencing artifact, a later analysis dropped roughly 600 nucleotide sequences that were highly shared and had low generation probability. In a later analysis, a clonal expansion index was calculated for each public chain from normalized within-repertoire ranks of inferred template counts. A later analysis computed generation probabilities with a VDJ recombination model fitted to out-of-frame rearrangements, and checked the results against IGoR. Hypergeometric tests were used in a later analysis to score TCR-TCR, TCR-HLA and TCR-CMV co-occurrence, with a repertoire-size bias correction applied to the TCR pairs. In a later analysis, false discovery rates were estimated by permuting HLA or CMV assignments 20 times. A later analysis grouped co-occurring TCRs with DBSCAN, adding TCRdist sequence similarity when clustering within HLA-allele-positive subsets. For co-occurrence clustering, repertoires with fewer than 30,000 or more than 120,000 public chains were excluded, along with four to six repertoires with anomalous nucleotide sharing. Here the immuneACCESS table is served through TCRdb, limited to in-frame sequences with V and J called. Missing clones are a known gap in these copies; in checked studies unresolved V genes cover under half, and the rest lacks a known reason. D and trimming were read from the DNA, whereas the V and J calls and clone size are those reported in that table. The sample records about 110,000 clones, roughly 15% of which are singletons. Of the sample, around 0.9% falls within the top ten clones.

Study-level results and caveats: It was suggested by the authors that the approach could potentially be generalized to other disease states and immunological phenotypes. Specific HLA alleles were associated with over 15,000 TCR beta sequences at a false discovery rate of 0.05 in a later analysis. According to a later analysis, parvovirus B19, influenza, CMV and Epstein-Barr virus appeared linked to several top co-occurrence clusters. An earlier analysis of around 540 of the donors showed that most TCR beta V segments appeared in productive rearrangements either about 90% or about 30% of the time, which broadly matched IMGT annotations. In vitro tests confirmed that a few of the cytomegalovirus-associated TCR beta chains recognize cytomegalovirus antigens. The only immune exposure information available for the cohort was CMV serostatus. Correlated functional status among segregating V segments might be attributable to linkage disequilibrium, but an unknown experimental factor could not be ruled out. A later genetic analysis associated a missense DCLRE1C variant with V-gene and J-gene trimming of TCR beta chains, and an independent cohort replicated the association. Most TCR sequences were observed very rarely across donors, whereas some public TCRs were present in many individuals. Because counts were too low, roughly 16 rarely observed V segments, including chromosome 9 orphons, were left out of the earlier analysis of about 620 of the donors. Because HLA typing was unavailable for some donors at each locus, only the typed subset was used in association tests. In both the original and validation cohorts, the classifier was reported to diagnose cytomegalovirus status with high specificity and sensitivity. The 87-base-pair reads could not distinguish some IMGT-functional V segments, including TRBV6-2 and TRBV6-3, so those segments were excluded. A later analysis found that TCR association rates varied across HLA loci, with DRB1 alleles showing the most associated TCRs and HLA-C alleles the fewest. The study listed 150 to 200 TCR beta chains as associated with cytomegalovirus. The presence/absence analyses assumed that sequencing depth was roughly uniform across donors, and that assumption may not be true. A later analysis found that most CMV-associated TCR beta chains appeared HLA-restricted, with HLA associations seemingly driven largely by CMV exposure. Assigning TCR associations to individual alleles was difficult when HLA alleles, especially DR and DQ, strongly co-occurred. A cluster of highly shared sequence variants was judged likely to represent a technical artifact of the sequencing pipeline. A further reported finding was that TCR beta sequences accurately predicted the HLA-A and HLA-B alleles for most subjects in the first cohort. In a later analysis, HLA-associated TCR beta chains were found to be more clonally expanded and to have lower generation probabilities than equally common non-associated chains. Only TCR beta chains were sequenced in this cohort, and the absence of alpha or paired-chain data limited detectable features. In a later genetic analysis, fewer N-insertions in productive TCRs were reported among donors in an Asian-associated ancestry cluster than the roughly 700-donor mean.

Trimming takes 5 bases from V and 1 base from J, and the germline ends sit 16 bases apart. From its cysteine to its phenylalanine, the CDR3 spans 16 amino acids. This entry keeps only the CDR3 DNA: 48 bases, framed from base 1. Reading the germline V gene gives CDR1 SGHVS and CDR2 FQNEAQ. The cohort consisted of fewer than 700 healthy bone marrow donors. At the time of sampling, all cohort members were nominally healthy, though unrecorded immune exposures were likely present. The donor was CMV seronegative and belonged to the group of 380 or so seronegative cohort members. Each donor provided a peripheral blood sample, and peripheral blood mononuclear cells were used for TCR beta sequencing. Genomic DNA was extracted from the blood cell samples with the Qiagen DNeasy Blood Extraction Kit.

Recombination linked TRBV7-8 to TRBJ2-3, and perhaps TRBD2 as D gene, on 5 matching bases. The sequence came from a female donor in good health and CMV-seronegative. The sequencing input was PBMCs. The CDR3 reads CASSLFFRGRTDTQYF. The nucleotides are TGTGCCAGCAGCCTATTTTTTCGCGGGCGCACAGATACGCAGTATTTT.